The 9 T cell receptor beta chains presented below share a single source sample, sequenced in a study of T-cell memory formation after mild COVID-19. In TCRdb, the 5' RACE reads were re-called with MiXCR into one record per CDR3 protein. The sample records hundreds of thousands of distinct CDR3 sequences, about 25% being singletons. What was sequenced was PBMCs or a T cell subset sorted from them (not recorded which). The receptors shown here come from an adult woman who had mild COVID-19 (a few samples of this study predate the infection). Cell type and time point are not known.

The genes are TRBV7-9 and TRBJ2-7; 11 bases align to TRBD2. The V gene's germline CDR1 is SEHNR and CDR2 FQNEAQ (reference sequence). The CDR3 contains 13 residues. V shed 5 bases, J shed 9 bases, and the junction held 6 bases outside the gene matches. CDR3 amino acids: CASSIGLAGWQYF. In nucleotides, the CDR3 is TGTGCCAGCAGCATTGGACTAGCGGGCTGGCAGTACTTC.

A word on this clonotype: The junction departs from germline at one end; a sequencing error may be responsible. V usage is TRBV3-1 and J usage is TRBJ2-3, with D perhaps matching TRBD2 (7 bases). Germline lookup yields CDR1 LGHDT and CDR2 YNNKEL (reference sequence). The CDR3 loop spans 16 amino acids. This chain's CDR3 is CASSQDRGDRTDTKYF. The CDR3 DNA reads TGTGCCAGCAGCCAAGATCGGGGGGATCGGACAGATACGAAGTATTTT.

The chain carries TRBV4-1 and TRBJ2-7, with TRBD2 as a possible D gene (5 bases). The CDR3 covers 14 residues. The V gene's germline CDR1 is MGHRA and CDR2 YSYEKL. The V gene lost 4 bases and the J gene lost 4 bases, with 14 bases spanning the gap. The CDR3 nucleotides are TGCGCCAGCAGCCTTAGCGCCCTCGAATACGAGCAGTACTTC. It specifies CASSLSALEYEQYF.

This clonotype has more than one count but fewer than ten. The gene calls are TRBV6-1 and TRBJ2-5; TRBD2 matches 16 bases. Germline V gene sequence: CDR1 MNHNS, CDR2 SASEGT. Losses at the gene ends were 7 bases for V and 4 bases for J; bases not matched to a gene: 12. The CDR3 has 18 residues. CDR3 nucleotide sequence: TGTGCCAGCATTACCGGGACTAGCGGGAGGGCCGTTGTAGAGACCCAGTACTTC. It specifies CASITGTSGRAVVETQYF.

This clonotype was observed a handful of times. The V call is TRBV20-1, the J call TRBJ2-1; 9 bases line up with TRBD2. There are 15 residues in the CDR3. V gave up 0 bases and J gave up 7 bases; unmatched junction bases: 7. From germline, CDR1 is DFQATT and CDR2 SNEGSKA (reference sequence). The CDR3 sequence: CSARDYGLARNEQFF. For the CDR3, the DNA is TGCAGTGCTAGAGATTACGGACTAGCGAGGAATGAGCAGTTCTTC.

V and J are TRBV24-1 and TRBJ2-1, with 12 bases aligning to TRBD2. The CDR3 spans 16 residues. The junction had 8 bases not matched to a gene; V was cut back by 4 bases and J by 8 bases. Germline V gene lookup returns CDR1 KGHDR and CDR2 SFDVKD. The CDR3, as DNA: TGTGCCACCAGTGACCTGGCTAGCGGGGGGGCCGATGAGCAGTTCTTC. Translating gives CATSDLASGGADEQFF.

The chain employs TRBV20-1 and TRBJ1-5; D perhaps matches TRBD1 (5 bases). Germline values: CDR1 DFQATT, CDR2 SNEGSKA (reference sequence). The CDR3 loop spans 15 amino acids. V was cut by 7 bases and J by 9 bases, with 25 bases left in between. CDR3 in amino acids: CSVPKKDQGGWPQHF. In nucleotides, the CDR3 is TGCAGTGTCCCGAAGAAGGATCAGGGTGGTTGGCCCCAGCATTTT.

CDR3 sequence: CAWTGLAGVGHTDTQYF. In nucleotides, the CDR3 is TGTGCCTGGACCGGACTAGCGGGAGTCGGGCACACAGATACGCAGTATTTT. The J gene is TRBJ2-3, the V gene TRBV30; the match to TRBD2 covers 13 bases. Germline V gives CDR1 GTSNPN, CDR2 SVGIG (reference sequence). J lost 2 bases, V lost 4 bases, and 9 bases had no gene match. This CDR3 has 17 amino acids.

The V call is TRBV7-3, the J call TRBJ2-1; D is possibly TRBD2 (5 bases). The length of the CDR3 is 14 residues. The V end lost 3 bases, the J end lost 6 bases, and 12 bases lay between the germline ends. The germline V gene encodes CDR1 SGHTA and CDR2 FQGTGA. The CDR3 nucleotides read TGTGCCAGCAGCTTGAATCTAGCCGTCAATGAGCAGTTCTTC. This codes for CASSLNLAVNEQFF.